One T cell receptor (beta chain) is described in this entry. This clone appeared once. Its antigen remains unidentified. No base quality values were provided; no much bigger clone lies one nucleotide off. The Qiagen DNeasy kit was used to extract genomic DNA from unsorted PBMCs and from the negatively selected CD4+ and CD8+ fractions. Amplification of TCR beta CDR3 regions was done by immunoSEQ multiplex PCR with primers that anneal to V and J segments. A synthetic immune receptor repertoire was used to minimize amplification bias, and any remaining bias was removed computationally after sequencing. Per the original workflow: Repertoire diversity was quantified as the Shannon entropy index using custom Python scripts. Unsorted, CD4+ and CD8+ repertoires were analyzed separately, except for combined analyses in which CD4+ and CD8+ sequences were merged in silico. Clonal expansion was defined as a frequency increase of at least 2-fold after treatment compared with C1D1, and clones undetected at baseline were assigned a pseudocount of 0.5. Singleton clones were defined as clones with 0 or 1 copy at C1D1, and non-singleton clones were defined as clones with 2 or more copies. Clones expanded in unsorted samples were annotated as CD4+, CD8+ or unknown by matching protein sequences in sorted samples from the same patient. Diversity changes from C1D1 to C4D1 were tested in paired samples using Wilcoxon tests. TCRdb holds this immuneACCESS table with in-frame rearrangements only. Some clones are missing; in checked studies, unresolved V genes explain under half, and the rest has no known cause. The V and J calls and clone size were taken over from that table, and D and trimming were inferred from the DNA. The sample table shows tens of thousands of clones, and about 93% are seen once. Roughly 0.31% of the sample comes from the top ten.

The sample originates from a study of PD-1 blockade in classical Hodgkin lymphoma (dated by TCRdb to 2018 to 2020). About the full investigation: Nivolumab dosing was 3 mg/kg intravenously every 2 weeks, continuing until either disease progression or unacceptable toxicity. The study used TCR beta sequencing and CyTOF to define a peripheral blood immune signature of response to PD-1 blockade in classical Hodgkin lymphoma.

Findings and caveats that apply to the study as a whole: CD4+ but not CD8+ TCR diversity rose significantly by C4D1 (p=0.0027 vs p=0.16), most apparent in complete responders (p=0.02). Baseline TCR diversity was reported to be lower in newly diagnosed patients than in healthy donors, and even lower in relapsed/refractory patients. Lower diversity was seen in patients whose nivolumab began less than 1 year after ASCT, and these patients were left out of later analyses so that immune reconstitution would not confound the results. Only a single clinical trial cohort was studied, and what caused the repertoire differences, possibly disease activity or prior therapy, remained undefined. Among trial patients, those achieving complete response had baseline diversity similar to that of newly diagnosed patients, while diversity was significantly lower in partial responders and progressors.

Interpreted using the paper, the time point label stands for: cycle 4 day 1 (C4D1), after five to seven weeks of nivolumab. Relapse after autologous stem cell transplantation had occurred in all trial patients, and cohorts A, B and C were distinguished by prior brentuximab vedotin exposure. Magnetic negative selection with a Miltenyi CD4+ T cell isolation kit was used to purify CD4+ T cells from thawed PBMCs. A total of fewer than 70 patients with relapsed/refractory classical Hodgkin lymphoma made up the trial cohort, and each patient's best overall response was complete response, partial response or progressive disease. Trial patients were treated with single-agent nivolumab in the multi-cohort phase II CheckMate 205 trial. An independent review committee assessed best overall response by applying the 2007 International Working Group response criteria. Trial PBMCs were collected just before the start of nivolumab (C1D1) and during therapy at cycle 2 day 1 and cycle 4 day 1. Peripheral blood was collected in 8 mL Vacutainer Cell Preparation Tubes, from which PBMCs were isolated by centrifugation and then cryopreserved. Purified CD4+ and CD8+ fractions were prepared only for cases in which an additional PBMC sample was available. Magnetically labelled cells were removed on LS columns in a quadroMACS separator, and the flow-through was retained as the purified fraction.

This TCR came from a human donor with classical Hodgkin lymphoma. The source was CD4+ T cells from blood, collected before the fourth cycle of nivolumab.

DNA sequence: TGTGCCTGGAGTGTGACACGGAACTCCTACGAGCAGTACTTC. Its product reads: CAWSVTRNSYEQYF. Recombination linked TRBV30 to TRBJ2-7, with no confident D gene call. From the germline V gene (reference sequence), CDR1 is GTSNPN and CDR2 is SVGIG. V is clipped by 0 bases and J by 0 bases, and the sequence between their germline boundaries is 9 bases long. Taken from cysteine to phenylalanine, the CDR3 has 14 residues. The only DNA kept is the CDR3, 42 bases in frame from the first base.